This TCR beta chain originates from a study of OX40 agonist ivuxolimab in advanced cancers. General study results and limits: The CD4+ and CD8+ T cells in the blood had expanded clonally by week 6 at 0.1 to 3.0 mg/kg.

Individuals having autoimmune disease history or systemic immunosuppression were not enrolled. Germline CDR1 is MGHRA and CDR2 is YSYEKL. V shed 0 bases and J shed 7 bases, with 10 bases lying between them. The CDR3 extends over 13 amino acids. Assay: immunoSEQ multiplex PCR; the TCRdb copy retains only in-frame clones and omits some. The table has about 23,000 clones, more than 80% seen once. With regard to this clone: As yet, its antigen is unknown.

The chain links TRBV4-1 to TRBJ2-7; no clear D. The specimen was CD4+ or CD8+ T cells sorted from blood, collected in a trial of the OX40 agonist ivuxolimab. The sequence was collected from an adult with an advanced solid tumor such as melanoma, head and neck, liver or kidney cancer. CDR3 DNA sequence: TGCGCCAGCAGCCAAGACGGAGTTCGGGAGCAGTACTTC. It yields the protein CASSQDGVREQYF.